This TCR beta chain was recorded in a study of blood T cell repertoires in COVID-19. Across the study: Acute and convalescent COVID-19 samples came from the United States, Italy and Spain. Sample material is recorded as cDNA or gDNA derived from T cells, B-cell-depleted T cells, or PBMCs.

CDR1 and CDR2 from the germline V gene are MNHEY and SVGAGI. CDR3 length equals 14 residues. The V end was cut by 1 base, the J end by 10 bases, with 14 bases between. In the original processing: From reference gene primer amplification, estimates of nucleated cell counts were derived. The protocol was immunoSEQ multiplex PCR, while the TCRdb copy is restricted to in-frame clones and leaves out a portion. The DNA gave D and trimming, while V, J and clone size come from that table. Found here are about 250,000 clones, about 82% of them singletons; the top ten hold roughly 5.2%. V gene TRBV6-5 combines with J gene TRBJ1-5; maybe TRBD1 (5 bases). The sequenced material came from peripheral blood. The TCR originated in an elderly woman with COVID-19, enrolled during active disease. CDR3 residues: CASSYWGGGGPQHF. The CDR3 coding sequence is TGTGCCAGCAGTTACTGGGGCGGGGGAGGTCCCCAGCATTTT.